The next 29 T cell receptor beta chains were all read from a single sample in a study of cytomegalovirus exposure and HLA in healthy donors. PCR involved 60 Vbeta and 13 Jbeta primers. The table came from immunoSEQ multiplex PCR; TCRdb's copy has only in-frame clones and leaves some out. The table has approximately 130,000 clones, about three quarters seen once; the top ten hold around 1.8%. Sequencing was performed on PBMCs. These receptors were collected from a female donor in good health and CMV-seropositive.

The CDR3 DNA is TGTGCCAGCAGAGGGACAGCTACCGGGGAGCTGTTTTTT. Encoded protein: CASRGTATGELFF. The gene calls are TRBV2 and TRBJ2-2, with 7 bases lining up with TRBD1. With 6 bases clipped from V and 5 bases from J, the junction kept 3 bases outside the gene matches. Germline V gene data show CDR1 as SNHLY and CDR2 as FYNNEI. The CDR3 runs to 13 residues. Filled out from reference TRBV2 and TRBJ2-2, the complete variable domain reads EPEVTQTPSHQVTQMGQEVILRCVPISNHLYFYWYRQILGQKVEFLVSFYNNEISEKSEIFDDQFSVERPDGSNFTLKIRSTKLEDSAMYFCASRGTATGELFFGEGSRLTVL.

CDR3 amino acids: CASSHRDWYNEQFF. The CDR3, as DNA: TGTGCCAGCAGCCACCGGGACTGGTACAATGAGCAGTTCTTC. This sequence joins TRBV9 and TRBJ2-1; a weak D match, TRBD2 (6 bases). CDR3 length: 14 amino acids. Germline V gene lookup returns CDR1 SGDLS and CDR2 YYNGEE. Trimming cost V 4 bases and J 4 bases, with 12 bases left between them.

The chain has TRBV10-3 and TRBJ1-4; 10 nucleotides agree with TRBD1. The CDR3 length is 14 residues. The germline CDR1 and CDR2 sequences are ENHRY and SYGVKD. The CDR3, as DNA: TGTGCAACGAGATTCGGGACAGGGGATGAAAAACTGTTTTTT. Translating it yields CATRFGTGDEKLFF.

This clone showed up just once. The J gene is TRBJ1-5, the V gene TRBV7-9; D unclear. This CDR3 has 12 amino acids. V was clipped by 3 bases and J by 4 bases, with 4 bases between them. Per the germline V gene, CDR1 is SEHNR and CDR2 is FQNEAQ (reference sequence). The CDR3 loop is CASSLTNQPQHF. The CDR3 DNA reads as TGTGCCAGCAGCTTGACTAATCAGCCCCAGCATTTT.

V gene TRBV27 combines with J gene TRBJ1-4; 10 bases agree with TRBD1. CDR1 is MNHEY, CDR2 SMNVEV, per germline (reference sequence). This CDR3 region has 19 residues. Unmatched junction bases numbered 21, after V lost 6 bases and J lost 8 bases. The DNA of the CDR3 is TGTGCCAGCAGATCCGGGACAGGGGCTCTTGTGGCTTCTCGCGAAAAACTGTTTTTT. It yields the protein CASRSGTGALVASREKLFF.

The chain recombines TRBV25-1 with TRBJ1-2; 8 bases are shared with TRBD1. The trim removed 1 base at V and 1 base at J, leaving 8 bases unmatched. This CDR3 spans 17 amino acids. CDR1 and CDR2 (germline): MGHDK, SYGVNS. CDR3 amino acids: CASSEFDGQGYNYGYTF. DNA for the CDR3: TGTGCCAGCAGTGAATTTGACGGACAGGGTTATAACTATGGCTACACCTTC.

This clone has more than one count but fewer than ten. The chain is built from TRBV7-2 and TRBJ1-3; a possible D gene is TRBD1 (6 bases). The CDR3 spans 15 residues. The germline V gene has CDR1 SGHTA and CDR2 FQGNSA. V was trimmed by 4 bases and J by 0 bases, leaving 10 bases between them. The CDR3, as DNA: TGTGCCAGCAGCTCCTACAGGGACTCTGGAAACACCATATATTTT. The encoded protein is CASSSYRDSGNTIYF.

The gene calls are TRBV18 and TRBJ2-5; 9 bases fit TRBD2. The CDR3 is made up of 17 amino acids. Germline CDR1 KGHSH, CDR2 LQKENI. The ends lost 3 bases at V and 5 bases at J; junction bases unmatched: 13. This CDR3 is CASSPPGGREGLETQYF. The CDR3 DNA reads TGTGCCAGCTCACCCCCCGGAGGGCGGGAGGGCCTCGAGACCCAGTACTTC.

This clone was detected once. Written as DNA, the CDR3 is TGCGCCAGCAAGGGGACAGGGTCGTACGAGCAGTACTTC. Translated: CASKGTGSYEQYF. This chain connects TRBV5-1 to TRBJ2-7, with 9 bases lining up with TRBD1. Germline CDR1 SGHRS, CDR2 YFSETQ. The CDR3 has 13 residues. The V gene end was trimmed by 6 bases and the J gene end by 4 bases; junction bases not matched to a gene: 5.

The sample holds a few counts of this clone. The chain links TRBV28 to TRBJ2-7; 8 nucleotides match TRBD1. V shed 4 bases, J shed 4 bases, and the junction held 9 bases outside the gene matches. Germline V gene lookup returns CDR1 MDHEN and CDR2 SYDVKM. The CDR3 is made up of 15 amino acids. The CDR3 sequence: CASSSIDRGGYEQYF. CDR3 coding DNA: TGTGCCAGCAGTTCAATCGACAGGGGAGGATACGAGCAGTACTTC.

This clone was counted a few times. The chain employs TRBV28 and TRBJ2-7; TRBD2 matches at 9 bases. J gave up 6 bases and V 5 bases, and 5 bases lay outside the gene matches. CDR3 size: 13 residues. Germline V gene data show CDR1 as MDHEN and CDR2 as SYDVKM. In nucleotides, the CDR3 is TGTGCCAGCAGTGTCCCTAGCGGGGTCGAGCAGTACTTC. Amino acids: CASSVPSGVEQYF.

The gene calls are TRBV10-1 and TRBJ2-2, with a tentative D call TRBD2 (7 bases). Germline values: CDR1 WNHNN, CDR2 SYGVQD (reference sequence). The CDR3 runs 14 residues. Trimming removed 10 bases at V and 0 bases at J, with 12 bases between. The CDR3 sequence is CATSGTPNTGELFF. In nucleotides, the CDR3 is TGCGCCACCAGCGGGACACCGAACACCGGGGAGCTGTTTTTT.

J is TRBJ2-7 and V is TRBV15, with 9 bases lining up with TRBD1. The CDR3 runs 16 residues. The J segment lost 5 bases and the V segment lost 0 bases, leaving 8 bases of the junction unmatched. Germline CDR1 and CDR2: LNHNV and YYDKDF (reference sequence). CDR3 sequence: CATSRDVGDRANEQYF. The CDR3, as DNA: TGTGCCACCAGCAGAGATGTGGGGGACAGGGCCAACGAGCAGTACTTC.

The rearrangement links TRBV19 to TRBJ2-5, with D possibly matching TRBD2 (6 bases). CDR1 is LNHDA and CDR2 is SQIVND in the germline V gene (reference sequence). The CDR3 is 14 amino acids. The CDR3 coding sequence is TGTGCGCAAACCACGGAGGGAAGAGGAGAGACCCAGTACTTC. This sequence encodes CAQTTEGRGETQYF. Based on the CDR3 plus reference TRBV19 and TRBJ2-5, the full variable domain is DGGITQSPKYLFRKEGQNVTLSCEQNLNHDAMYWYRQDPGQGLRLIYYSQIVNDFQKGDIAEGYSVSREKKESFPLTVTSAQKNPTAFYLCAQTTEGRGETQYFGPGTRLLVL.

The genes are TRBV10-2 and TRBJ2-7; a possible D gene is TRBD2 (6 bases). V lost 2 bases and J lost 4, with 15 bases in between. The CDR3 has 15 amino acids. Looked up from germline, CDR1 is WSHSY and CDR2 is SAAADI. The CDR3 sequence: CASSEGTRNYYEQYF. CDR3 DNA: TGCGCCAGCAGTGAGGGGACTCGGAATTATTACGAGCAGTACTTC.

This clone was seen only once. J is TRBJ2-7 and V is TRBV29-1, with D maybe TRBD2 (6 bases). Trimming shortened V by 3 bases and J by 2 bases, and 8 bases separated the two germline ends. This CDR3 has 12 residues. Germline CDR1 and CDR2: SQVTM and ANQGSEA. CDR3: CSVEGGAYEQYF. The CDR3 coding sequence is TGCAGCGTTGAGGGAGGCGCCTACGAGCAGTACTTC.

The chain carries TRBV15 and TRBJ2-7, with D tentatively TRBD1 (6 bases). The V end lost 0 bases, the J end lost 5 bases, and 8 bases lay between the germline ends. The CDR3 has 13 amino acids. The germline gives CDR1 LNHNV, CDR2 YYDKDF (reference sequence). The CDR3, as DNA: TGTGCCACCAGCAGAGATAAGGGGGACGAGCAGTACTTC. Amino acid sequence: CATSRDKGDEQYF.

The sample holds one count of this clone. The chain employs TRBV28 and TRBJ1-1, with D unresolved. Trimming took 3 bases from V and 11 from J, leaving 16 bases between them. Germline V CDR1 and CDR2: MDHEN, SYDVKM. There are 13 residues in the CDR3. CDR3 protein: CASSFHDMRTAFF. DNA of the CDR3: TGTGCCAGCAGTTTCCACGACATGAGAACGGCTTTCTTT.

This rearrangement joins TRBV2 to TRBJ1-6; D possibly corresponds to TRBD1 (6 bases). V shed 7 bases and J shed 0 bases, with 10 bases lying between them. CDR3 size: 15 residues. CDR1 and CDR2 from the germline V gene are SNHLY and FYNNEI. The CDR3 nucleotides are TGTGCCAGCATCGCAGGGGACTCCTATAATTCACCCCTCCACTTT. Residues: CASIAGDSYNSPLHF.

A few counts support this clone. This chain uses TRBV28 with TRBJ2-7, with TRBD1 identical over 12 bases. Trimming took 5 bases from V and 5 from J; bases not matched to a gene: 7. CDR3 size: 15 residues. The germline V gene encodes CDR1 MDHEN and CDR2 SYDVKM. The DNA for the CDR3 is TGTGCCAGCAGTCAACCGGGACAGGGGGCGCACGAGCAGTACTTC. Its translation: CASSQPGQGAHEQYF.

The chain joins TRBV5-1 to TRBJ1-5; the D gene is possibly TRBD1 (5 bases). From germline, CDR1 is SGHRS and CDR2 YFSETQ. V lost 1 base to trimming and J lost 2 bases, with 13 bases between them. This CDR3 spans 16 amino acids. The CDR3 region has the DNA TGCGCCAGCAGCTTGCTGGGGGGTTCGGGCAATCAGCCCCAGCATTTT. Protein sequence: CASSLLGGSGNQPQHF. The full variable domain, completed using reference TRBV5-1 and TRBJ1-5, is KAGVTQTPRYLIKTRGQQVTLSCSPISGHRSVSWYQQTPGQGLQFLFEYFSETQRNKGNFPGRFSGRQFSNSRSEMNVSTLELGDSALYLCASSLLGGSGNQPQHFGDGTRLSIL.

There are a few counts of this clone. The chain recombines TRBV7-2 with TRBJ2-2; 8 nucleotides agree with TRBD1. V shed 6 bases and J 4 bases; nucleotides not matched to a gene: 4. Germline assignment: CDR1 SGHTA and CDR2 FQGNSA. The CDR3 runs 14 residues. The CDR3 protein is CASRSGGTTGELFF. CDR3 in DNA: TGTGCCAGCAGGTCAGGGGGCACCACCGGGGAGCTGTTTTTT.

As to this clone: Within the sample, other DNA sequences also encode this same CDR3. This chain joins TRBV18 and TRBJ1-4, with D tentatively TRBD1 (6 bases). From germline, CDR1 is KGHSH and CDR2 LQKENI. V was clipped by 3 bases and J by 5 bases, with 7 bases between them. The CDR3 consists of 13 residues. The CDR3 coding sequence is TGTGCCAGCTCACCTGGACAGAATGAAAAACTGTTTTTT. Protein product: CASSPGQNEKLFF.

The CDR3 DNA reads TGTGCCAGCAGCGTACAGAACACTGAAGCTTTCTTT. This encodes CASSVQNTEAFF. The chain joins TRBV7-2 to TRBJ1-1; the D is unclear. Trimming removed 5 bases at V and 1 base at J, with 5 bases between. CDR3 length: 12 amino acids. The germline gives CDR1 SGHTA, CDR2 FQGNSA.

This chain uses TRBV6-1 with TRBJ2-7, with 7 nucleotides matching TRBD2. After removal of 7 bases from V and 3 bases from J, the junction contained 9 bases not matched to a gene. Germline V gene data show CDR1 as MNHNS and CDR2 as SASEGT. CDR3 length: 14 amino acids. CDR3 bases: TGTGCCAGCACCAAAGGGGAGGGGCACTACGAGCAGTACTTC. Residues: CASTKGEGHYEQYF.

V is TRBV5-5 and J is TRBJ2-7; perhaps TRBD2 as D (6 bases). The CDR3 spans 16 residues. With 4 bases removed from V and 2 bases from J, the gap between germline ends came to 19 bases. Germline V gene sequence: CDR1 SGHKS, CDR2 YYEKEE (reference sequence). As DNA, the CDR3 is TGTGCCAGCAGCCCCAATAACATCGGAGGGGCCTACGAGCAGTACTTC. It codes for CASSPNNIGGAYEQYF.

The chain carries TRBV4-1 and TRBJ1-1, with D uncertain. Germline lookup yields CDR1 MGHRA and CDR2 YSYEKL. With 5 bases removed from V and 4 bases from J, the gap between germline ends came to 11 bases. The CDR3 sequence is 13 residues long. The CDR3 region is CASSYSQTTEAFF. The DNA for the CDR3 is TGCGCCAGCAGCTACAGCCAGACCACTGAAGCTTTCTTT.

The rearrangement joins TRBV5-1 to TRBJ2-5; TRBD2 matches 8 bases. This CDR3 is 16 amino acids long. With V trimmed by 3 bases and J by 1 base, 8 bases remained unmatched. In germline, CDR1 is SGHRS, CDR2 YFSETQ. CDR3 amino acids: CASSSTGGGPQETQYF. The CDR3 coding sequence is TGCGCCAGCAGCTCCACCGGGGGGGGGCCCCAAGAGACCCAGTACTTC.

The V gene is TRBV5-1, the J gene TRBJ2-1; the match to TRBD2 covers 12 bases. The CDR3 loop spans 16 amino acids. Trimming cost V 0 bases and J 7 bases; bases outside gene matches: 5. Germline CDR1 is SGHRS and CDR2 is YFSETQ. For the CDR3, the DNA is TGCGCCAGCAGCTTGGGACTAGCGGGAGTATGGAATGAGCAGTTCTTC. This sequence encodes CASSLGLAGVWNEQFF.